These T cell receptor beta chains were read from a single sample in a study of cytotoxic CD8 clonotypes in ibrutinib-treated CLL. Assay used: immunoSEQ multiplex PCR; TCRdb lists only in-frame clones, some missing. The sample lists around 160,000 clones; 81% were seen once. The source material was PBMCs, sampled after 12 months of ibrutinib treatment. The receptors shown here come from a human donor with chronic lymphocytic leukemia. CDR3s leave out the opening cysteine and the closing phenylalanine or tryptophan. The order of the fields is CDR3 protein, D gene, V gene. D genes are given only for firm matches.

ASSQDVHSGQT - TRBV4-3
ASSQDRYTGELF TRBD1 TRBV7-8
ASSRQLGGELF - TRBV7-7
ASSLVGGSFSGANVLT - TRBV5-8
ASSRRGLEAF - TRBV11-2
ASSVAGGAREQY - TRBV9
ASSRGFEETQY - TRBV27
ASRKSGYSNQPQH - TRBV6-5
ASSSTGGLNEQF - TRBV5-6
ASSARQAENYGYT - TRBV19
ASSRRQGMAETQY TRBD1 TRBV5-6
ASSLSGTATNEKLF TRBD1 TRBV7-9
ASSRTNYGYT - TRBV6-5
ASSRGDSSGNTIY TRBD1 TRBV9
ASSVDRSRVQPQH - TRBV7-2
ASSLRQTPQNEQF - TRBV7-3
SDIAGNTDTQY TRBD2 TRBV29-1
ASSPRTASSEKLF - TRBV6-5
ASSPRQGRHEQY TRBD1 TRBV9
ASSLPGQPTEAF TRBD1 TRBV11-3
ASSLMGQGQSPLH TRBD1 TRBV28
ASSLAGSGGANEQF TRBD2 TRBV5-1
AWSKQGHYMNTEAF - TRBV30
ASSLPSGGRGKNIQY TRBD2 TRBV5-8
ASSLAGGPRDTQY TRBD2 TRBV4-1
ASSETRGRAGDEQF TRBD2 TRBV2
ASSLAGGPDTQY TRBD2 TRBV11-3
ASRGTTDTQY TRBD2 TRBV28
ASSLYGTSNYGYT - TRBV5-4
ASSPGTEETQY TRBD1 TRBV7-7
ASSRTDISSGNTIY - TRBV19
ASSEPVGGLAGGQENEQF TRBD2 TRBV2
ASSPIQINEKLF - TRBV6-5
ASSAWDRQGYT TRBD1 TRBV6-1
ASSTRTGYGYT TRBD1 TRBV28
ASSRQRPGANVLT - TRBV28
ASSLVEFGTEKETQY TRBD1 TRBV11-2
ASSYSGTGGTDTQY TRBD1 TRBV6-5
ASSIRDRAHNEQF TRBD1 TRBV5-6
ASSIRHRQGAATQY TRBD1 TRBV19
ASSSSNTGELF - TRBV27
ASGREVDQPQH - TRBV2
SVIFPAGDEQF - TRBV29-1
ASSVTPGGSGNTIY - TRBV9
ASSLMSTLGEQY - TRBV4-2
ASSPGRGQIYT TRBD1 TRBV5-1
AISESGTVQQPQH TRBD1 TRBV10-3
ASSLTGQGEKLF - TRBV7-3
ASRLAGGTDTQY - TRBV6-1
ASSVRLAANTGELF TRBD2 TRBV6-1